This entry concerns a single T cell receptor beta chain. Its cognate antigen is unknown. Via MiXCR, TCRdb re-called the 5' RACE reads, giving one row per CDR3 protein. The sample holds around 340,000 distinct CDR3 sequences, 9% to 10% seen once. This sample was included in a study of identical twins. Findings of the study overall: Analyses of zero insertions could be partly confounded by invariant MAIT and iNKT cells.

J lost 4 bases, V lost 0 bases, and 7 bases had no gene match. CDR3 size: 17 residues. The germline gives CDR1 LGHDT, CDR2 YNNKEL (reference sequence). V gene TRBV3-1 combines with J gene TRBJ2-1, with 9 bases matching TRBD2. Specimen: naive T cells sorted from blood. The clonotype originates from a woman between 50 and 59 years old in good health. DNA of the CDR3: TGTGCCAGCAGCCAAGAAGGTAGCGGGAGACTTTACAATGAGCAGTTCTTC. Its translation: CASSQEGSGRLYNEQFF.